This TCR delta chain was identified during a study of gamma-delta chains in newborns, infants, children. Study context: Innate gammadelta T cells reportedly expand polyclonally right after birth, driven by microbial exposure, per the title.

TCRdb used CATT to re-call clones from the reads. The sample includes thousands of delta-chain clones, 1% to 1.4% of them seen just once. V dropped 3 bases and J dropped 3; count of bases not matched to a gene: 19. There are 21 residues in the CDR3. Germline V CDR1 and CDR2: TSWWSYY, QGS. The chain is built from TRDV1 and TRDJ1; 13 bases line up with TRDD3. This TCR was sampled from a child who was a newborn, infant or young child, either healthy, febrile or measles-vaccinated (not recorded which). The sample was blood. The CDR3 is CALGELKPYWGIRRSADKLIF. The CDR3 bases are TGTGCTCTTGGGGAGCTTAAACCGTACTGGGGGATACGGAGGTCGGCCGATAAACTCATCTTT.